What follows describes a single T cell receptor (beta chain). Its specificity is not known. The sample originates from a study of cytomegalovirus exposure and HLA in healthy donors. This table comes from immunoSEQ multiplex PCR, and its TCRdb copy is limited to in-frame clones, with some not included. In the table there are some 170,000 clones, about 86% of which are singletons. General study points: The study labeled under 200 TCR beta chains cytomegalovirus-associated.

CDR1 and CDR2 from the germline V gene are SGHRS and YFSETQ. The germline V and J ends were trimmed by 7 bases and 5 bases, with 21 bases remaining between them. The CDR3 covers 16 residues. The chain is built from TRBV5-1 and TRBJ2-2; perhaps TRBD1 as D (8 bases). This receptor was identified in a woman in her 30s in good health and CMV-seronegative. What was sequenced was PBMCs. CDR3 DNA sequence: TGCGCCAGCCAAGCGGGACGGACAGGGAGGACCGGGGAGCTGTTTTTT. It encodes CASQAGRTGRTGELFF.